Following are 20 T cell receptor beta chains from one sample sequenced in a study of T cell changes during pregnancy in multiple sclerosis. Measured with immunoSEQ multiplex PCR; TCRdb has only the in-frame clones, and not every one. The sample carries 45,000 to 55,000 clones, 75% to 90% recorded once. This sample comprised peripheral blood, obtained in the first trimester of pregnancy. The receptors shown here come from a female donor in good health, enrolled as a control in a pregnancy study.

The gene calls are TRBV29-1 and TRBJ2-1; 14 nucleotides agree with TRBD2. V shed 6 bases and J 12 bases; nucleotides not matched to a gene: 10. This CDR3 region has 14 residues. Germline-derived CDR1 and CDR2 are SQVTM and ANQGSEA. CDR3 in amino acids: CSVTGLAGVGRQFF. The DNA of the CDR3 is TGCAGCGTAACGGGACTAGCGGGAGTGGGTCGGCAGTTCTTC.

The chain carries TRBV7-2 and TRBJ1-2; D is possibly TRBD1 (6 bases). The CDR3 has 13 amino acids. V lost 4 bases to trimming and J lost 6 bases, with 12 bases between them. Per the germline V gene, CDR1 is SGHTA and CDR2 is FQGNSA. The CDR3 is CASSSRGGDGYTF. CDR3 nucleotides: TGTGCCAGCAGCTCCCGGGGGGGCGATGGCTACACCTTC.

V and J are TRBV18 and TRBJ2-7; possibly TRBD2 for D (7 bases). The CDR3 is made up of 14 amino acids. V dropped 5 bases and J dropped 3 bases, with 14 bases sitting between them. Germline CDR1 reads KGHSH; CDR2 reads LQKENI. The CDR3 region is CASSRSGEGYEQYF. Here the CDR3 DNA reads TGTGCCAGCTCAAGGTCAGGGGAGGGCTACGAGCAGTACTTC.

The chain carries TRBV5-1 and TRBJ2-1; 10 positions match TRBD2. Trimming at V came to 1 base and at J to 8 bases, leaving 6 bases not matched to a gene. The CDR3 length is 15 residues. The germline V gene encodes CDR1 SGHRS and CDR2 YFSETQ. DNA of the CDR3: TGCGCCAGCAGCTTGACTAGCGGGGTTTCAGATGAGCAGTTCTTC. This encodes CASSLTSGVSDEQFF.

The J gene is TRBJ2-1, the V gene TRBV6-1; D might be TRBD2 (6 bases). CDR1 MNHNS and CDR2 SASEGT come from the germline V gene. V was shortened by 4 bases and J by 4 bases, with 11 bases between the two germline ends. CDR3 length equals 14 residues. As DNA, the CDR3 is TGTGCCAGCAGTGTGGCGGGAAAGTACAATGAGCAGTTCTTC. It specifies CASSVAGKYNEQFF.

This chain connects TRBV6-4 to TRBJ2-1; 7 bases match TRBD2. V shed 2 bases and J 8 bases; nucleotides not matched to a gene: 9. The V gene's germline CDR1 is MRHNA and CDR2 SNTAGT. The CDR3 runs to 15 residues. The DNA of the CDR3 is TGTGCCAGCAGTGACGGGCTAGCGGCGGCGGATGAGCAGTTCTTC. This gives the protein CASSDGLAAADEQFF.

V is TRBV18 and J is TRBJ2-7; the match to TRBD1 covers 11 bases. After removal of 4 bases from V and 6 bases from J, the junction contained 11 bases not matched to a gene. The CDR3 has 16 amino acids. Germline CDR1 reads KGHSH; CDR2 reads LQKENI. The CDR3 DNA is TGTGCCAGCTCACGGTATGGACAGGGGGCCGGTTCCGAGCAGTACTTC. Protein sequence: CASSRYGQGAGSEQYF.

The CDR3 DNA sequence: TGCGCCAGCAGCCAAGTGATGGGACAGCCTTACGAGCAGTACTTC. This codes for CASSQVMGQPYEQYF. The chain couples TRBV4-3 to TRBJ2-7, with 7 bases identical to TRBD1. The CDR3 is 15 residues long. With V trimmed by 1 base and J by 4 bases, 7 bases remained unmatched. Germline CDR1 LGHNA, CDR2 YSLEER.

The rearrangement links TRBV5-1 to TRBJ1-5; D is undetermined. In germline, CDR1 is SGHRS, CDR2 YFSETQ. The CDR3 has 15 residues. The V end was cut by 0 bases, the J end by 6 bases, with 13 bases between. CDR3: CASSLGGVSGQPQHF. In DNA form, the CDR3 reads TGCGCCAGCAGCTTGGGGGGAGTATCGGGTCAGCCCCAGCATTTT.

The chain links TRBV6-1 to TRBJ2-2, with TRBD2 as a possible D gene (5 bases). Germline V gene data show CDR1 as MNHNS and CDR2 as SASEGT. The length of the CDR3 is 13 residues. Trimming removed 5 bases from V and 4 bases from J, with 8 bases in between. In DNA form, the CDR3 reads TGTGCCAGCAGTATGGGGAGCACCGGGGAGCTGTTTTTT. Translated, it gives CASSMGSTGELFF.

The gene calls are TRBV6-5 and TRBJ1-2; D is unresolved. CDR3 length: 13 residues. Germline-derived CDR1 and CDR2 are MNHEY and SVGAGI. V lost 6 bases to trimming and J lost 1 base, with 9 bases between them. The CDR3 protein is CASSPTVNYGYTF. Written as DNA, the CDR3 is TGTGCCAGCAGCCCCACAGTTAACTATGGCTACACCTTC.

This rearrangement joins TRBV29-1 to TRBJ1-1; no firm D call. There are 14 residues in the CDR3. Germline V CDR1 and CDR2: SQVTM, ANQGSEA. V lost 5 bases to trimming and J lost 4 bases, with 17 bases between them. CDR3 nucleotide sequence: TGCAGCGTTTCCAGTGGAGGCAGTGTCACTGAAGCTTTCTTT. Residues: CSVSSGGSVTEAFF.

The V and J genes are TRBV18 and TRBJ1-5; D may be TRBD1 (6 bases). Trimming pared 1 base from V and 5 bases from J, leaving 12 bases between. This CDR3 contains 15 residues. The V gene's germline CDR1 is KGHSH and CDR2 LQKENI. CDR3 loop: CASSPRSGDDQPQHF. CDR3 nucleotide sequence: TGTGCCAGCTCACCACGTTCAGGGGACGATCAGCCCCAGCATTTT. The whole variable domain, remainder taken from reference TRBV18 and TRBJ1-5, is NAGVMQNPRHLVRRRGQEARLRCSPMKGHSHVYWYRQLPEEGLKFMVYLQKENIIDESGMPKERFSAEFPKEGPSILRIQQVVRGDSAAYFCASSPRSGDDQPQHFGDGTRLSIL.

The chain joins TRBV30 to TRBJ2-6, with 9 bases lining up with TRBD2. V lost 4 bases to trimming and J lost 0 bases; unmatched junction nucleotides: 7. Per the germline V gene, CDR1 is GTSNPN and CDR2 is SVGIG (reference sequence). The CDR3 spans 17 residues. The CDR3 DNA reads TGTGCCTGGAAGGGGCGGGGGGGTCTCTCTGGGGCCAACGTCCTGACTTTC. This translates into CAWKGRGGLSGANVLTF.

This clone appeared a single time. The chain is built from TRBV6-5 and TRBJ2-2; TRBD2 matches at 8 bases. Germline values: CDR1 MNHEY, CDR2 SVGAGI. V was pared by 6 bases and J by 5 bases, with 8 bases of the junction left unmatched. The CDR3 consists of 15 residues. CDR3 DNA: TGTGCCAGCAGAACTCCGGGGGGGCGAACCGGGGAGCTGTTTTTT. Its translation: CASRTPGGRTGELFF.

This chain links TRBV6-1 with TRBJ2-1; 7 bases line up with TRBD1. CDR3 size: 13 residues. V lost 5 bases, J lost 9 bases, and 7 bases stayed unmatched. Per germline, CDR1 MNHNS and CDR2 SASEGT. Here the CDR3 DNA reads TGTGCCAGCAGTATAGAGAGGGGGCTTGAGCAGTTCTTC. This gives the protein CASSIERGLEQFF.

The chain joins TRBV9 to TRBJ1-2; 9 bases fit TRBD1. V was clipped by 0 bases and J by 8 bases; unmatched bases: 14. CDR1 is SGDLS, CDR2 YYNGEE, per germline. This CDR3 contains 17 residues. DNA for the CDR3: TGTGCCAGCAGCGTAGTCCCGGACAGGGGCCCCGATCGAGGCTACACCTTC. Protein product: CASSVVPDRGPDRGYTF.

This clone came up a few times. The rearrangement uses TRBV4-2 and TRBJ2-6; tentative D call: TRBD2 (5 bases). The germline V and J ends were trimmed by 0 bases and 3 bases, with 6 bases remaining between them. The CDR3 totals 15 residues. From germline, CDR1 is LGHNA and CDR2 YNFKEQ. CDR3 in amino acids: CASSQDGDGANVLTF. Written as DNA, the CDR3 is TGTGCCAGCAGCCAAGACGGGGATGGGGCCAACGTCCTGACTTTC.

The rearrangement joins TRBV28 to TRBJ2-1, with TRBD2 identical over 7 bases. Germline-derived CDR1 and CDR2 are MDHEN and SYDVKM. The CDR3 length is 15 residues. J gave up 6 bases and V 5 bases, and 10 bases lay outside the gene matches. CDR3 protein: CASSPPTSSLNEQFF. The CDR3 nucleotides are TGTGCCAGCAGTCCGCCGACTAGCTCCCTCAATGAGCAGTTCTTC. Based on the CDR3 plus reference TRBV28 and TRBJ2-1, the full variable domain is DVKVTQSSRYLVKRTGEKVFLECVQDMDHENMFWYRQDPGLGLRLIYFSYDVKMKEKGDIPEGYSVSREKKERFSLILESASTNQTSMYLCASSPPTSSLNEQFFGPGTRLTVL.

The chain links TRBV5-1 to TRBJ2-3; D may be TRBD2 (6 bases). Trimming took 0 bases from V and 3 from J, leaving 14 bases between them. The CDR3 totals 16 residues. Per germline, CDR1 SGHRS and CDR2 YFSETQ. The CDR3 bases are TGCGCCAGCAGCTTGGATGGTCGGGGGTTGACAGATACGCAGTATTTT. Amino acids: CASSLDGRGLTDTQYF.